The T cell receptor beta chain described here comes from a study of blood T cell repertoires in COVID-19. Study-wide background: Italy, Spain and the United States were the sources of the convalescent and acute COVID-19 samples.

The assay was immunoSEQ multiplex PCR, and TCRdb's table has in-frame clones only and misses some. Seen here are over 400,000 clones, around 85% observed once, and the top ten hold under 4%. After removal of 2 bases from V and 6 bases from J, the junction contained 7 bases not matched to a gene. The CDR3 has 15 residues. Germline V gene lookup returns CDR1 MDHEN and CDR2 SYDVKM. This sequence originates from a human donor in a cohort sampled during active COVID-19. Sequences were obtained from peripheral blood. The gene calls are TRBV28 and TRBJ2-5; TRBD1 aligns across 9 bases. Written as DNA, the CDR3 is TGTGCCAGCAGTTTACCGGGACAGGGTTCCAAGACCCAGTACTTC. It yields the protein CASSLPGQGSKTQYF.